This T cell receptor beta chain is drawn from a study of blood T cell repertoires in COVID-19 (dated by TCRdb to 2020 to 2022). Some background on the complete study: Samples from collaborators originated in the United States, Italy and Spain and spanned both the acute and convalescent phases of COVID-19. The prospective study material was composed of cDNA or gDNA derived from T cells, B-cell-depleted T cells, or PBMCs. The dataset comprised deeply sampled blood TCRbeta repertoires from subjects exposed to, actively infected with, or recovered from COVID-19. The repertoires were released in a freely available public database intended as a resource for research on the immune response to SARS-CoV-2. The samples were drawn from the first 160 participants of the ongoing ImmuneRACE study and from more than 1,000 subjects provided by 6 global collaborators. Nearly every sample came with metadata listing a de-identified subject ID, COVID-19 status, age in years and sex. HLA class I and class II types, where available, came from metadata supplied by the sample provider rather than from assay-based typing.

Comment on this clone: Its target antigen remains unknown. No quality values exist for individual bases; no much larger clone is one base distant.

Whole blood was collected in K2EDTA tubes by collaborating institutions according to the institutions' own protocols. For TCRbeta analysis, collaborator samples were shipped as frozen whole blood, as isolated PBMCs, or as DNA extracted from either sample type. Study-wide findings and limitations: Clinical and demographic metadata were provided uncurated, with the amount varying by source and participant.

TCRbeta CDR3 regions were amplified from genomic DNA using the immunoSEQ Assay, a bias-controlled multiplex PCR. The authors' pipeline ran thus. Nucleated cell counts per sample were estimated from amplification of reference gene primers within the assay. Sequence reads were collapsed and filtered to measure the absolute abundance of every unique TCRbeta CDR3 rearrangement. For each sample, productive Simpson clonality was calculated by taking the square root of Simpson's diversity index across productive rearrangements. Not all clones reach the TCRdb copy of this immuneACCESS table, which keeps in-frame sequences only. Checked studies attribute under half of the gap to unresolved V genes and leave the rest unexplained. V and J calls and clone size are as listed in that table; D and trimming were resolved from the DNA. The sample records approximately 150,000 clones, around 90% of which are singletons. The ten top clones hold around 1.7% of the sample.

Sequenced material: peripheral blood. This receptor was identified in a woman aged 45-65 years with acute or convalescent COVID-19.

The DNA sequence is TGTGCCAGCAGTTTGGCGGACACAACCCACCTCCGGGTCTATGGCTACACCTTC. It specifies CASSLADTTHLRVYGYTF. The sequence links TRBV7-9 to TRBJ1-2; TRBD1 is possibly the D segment (5 matching bases). CDR1 and CDR2 (SEHNR, FQNEAQ) derive from the germline V gene (reference sequence). From the cysteine through the phenylalanine, the CDR3 covers 18 amino acids. Just CDR3 DNA is preserved here, 54 bases in frame from base 1. Relative to germline, V is 6 bases shorter and J is 4 bases shorter, with 27 bases between their ends.